These 21 T cell receptor beta chains share one sample of origin, sequenced in a study of blood T cells in healthy people across ages. For the second PCR, which ran for about 7 to 11 cycles, a sample-barcoded 5' primer and a J-beta primer mix were used. Each CDR3 protein gets one entry after TCRdb re-called the 5' RACE reads with MiXCR. The sample yields roughly 800,000 distinct CDR3 sequences, 58% seen once. The sample consisted of blood. The receptors derive from a man aged 30 to 39 in good health.

As DNA, the CDR3 is TGCAGCGTACATGACAGGGGAAACACTGAAGCTTTCTTT. This encodes CSVHDRGNTEAFF. This chain links TRBV29-1 with TRBJ1-1, with 8 positions matching TRBD1. The trim removed 6 bases at V and 2 bases at J, leaving 5 bases unmatched. The germline CDR1 and CDR2 sequences are SQVTM and ANQGSEA. The CDR3 is 13 amino acids.

The chain recombines TRBV5-6 with TRBJ2-4; D uncertain. The V gene lost 3 bases and the J gene lost 0 bases, with 7 bases spanning the gap. The CDR3 has 14 amino acids. Germline V CDR1 and CDR2: SGHDT, YYEEEE. CDR3 protein: CASSSMLAKNIQYF. CDR3 coding DNA: TGTGCCAGCAGCTCGATGCTAGCCAAAAACATTCAGTACTTC.

This rearrangement joins TRBV4-3 to TRBJ2-1; 8 bases fit TRBD2. Germline assignment: CDR1 LGHNA and CDR2 YSLEER. This CDR3 spans 16 amino acids. Trimming at V came to 5 bases and at J to 1 base, leaving 7 bases not matched to a gene. DNA for the CDR3: TGCGCCAGCAGCAAACAACTAGCGGTGTCCTACAATGAGCAGTTCTTC. It translates to CASSKQLAVSYNEQFF.

The chain joins TRBV14 to TRBJ2-3, with D possibly being TRBD1 (5 bases). The CDR3 is 15 residues long. V gave up 2 bases and J gave up 2 bases, with 11 bases separating them. In germline, CDR1 is SGHDN, CDR2 FVKESK. The CDR3 loop reads CASSQIDRITDTQYF. The CDR3 nucleotides read TGTGCCAGCAGCCAAATCGACAGAATCACAGATACGCAGTATTTT.

The gene calls are TRBV20-1 and TRBJ2-1, with TRBD2 matching over 8 bases. CDR1 is DFQATT and CDR2 is SNEGSKA in the germline V gene (reference sequence). V shed 7 bases, J shed 3 bases, and the junction held 8 bases outside the gene matches. This CDR3 comprises 14 residues. The CDR3 loop reads CSVARGDLYNEQFF. The DNA of the CDR3 is TGCAGTGTGGCGCGGGGGGACCTCTACAATGAGCAGTTCTTC.

This clonotype was seen more than once but under ten times. V gene TRBV12-3 or TRBV12-4 combines with J gene TRBJ2-3, with D unresolved. With 3 bases removed from V and 5 bases from J, the gap between germline ends came to 6 bases. This CDR3 has 12 amino acids. CDR3 in amino acids: CASSFLRDTQYF. The CDR3 DNA follows: TGTGCCAGCAGTTTTTTGAGAGATACGCAGTATTTT.

This chain connects TRBV2 to TRBJ2-5; TRBD1 matches at 7 bases. Germline loops: CDR1 SNHLY, CDR2 FYNNEI. CDR3 length: 14 residues. The trim removed 10 bases at V and 1 base at J, leaving 9 bases unmatched. CDR3 in amino acids: CATRGAGGQETQYF. In DNA, the CDR3 is TGTGCCACCCGAGGGGCAGGGGGCCAAGAGACCCAGTACTTC.

The rearrangement joins TRBV28 to TRBJ2-7, with D perhaps TRBD1 (6 bases). There are 16 residues in the CDR3. Trimming left V 5 bases short and J 2 bases short, with 19 bases between. Germline-derived CDR1 and CDR2 are MDHEN and SYDVKM. The CDR3 nucleotides are TGTGCCAGCAGTCCGATACTCAGGGGTGGGACCTACGAGCAGTACTTC. This sequence encodes CASSPILRGGTYEQYF.

This chain joins TRBV20-1 and TRBJ1-1; no clear D. This CDR3 has 13 residues. Germline CDR1 DFQATT, CDR2 SNEGSKA (reference sequence). Between the trimmed V and J ends, which lost 3 bases and 3 bases, there was a span of 11 bases. The CDR3 reads CSASWQAYTEAFF. The CDR3 DNA sequence: TGCAGTGCTAGTTGGCAGGCGTACACTGAAGCTTTCTTT.

The CDR3 coding sequence is TGTGCCACCAGAAGTCAGGCCGGATACGAGCAGTACTTC. Translation: CATRSQAGYEQYF. This chain joins TRBV24-1 and TRBJ2-7; D gene unclear. The CDR3 length is 13 residues. Per germline, CDR1 KGHDR and CDR2 SFDVKD. V was trimmed by 7 bases and J by 4 bases, leaving 13 bases between them.

The CDR3 DNA follows: TGCAGCGTTCTGAAATGGGGGCCAACCCGAGACGCGGTCACAGATACGCAGTATTTT. This sequence encodes CSVLKWGPTRDAVTDTQYF. The chain uses TRBV29-1 and TRBJ2-3; TRBD1 might be the D (6 bases). Deletions cut 5 bases from V and 2 bases from J, with 29 bases between. Per germline, CDR1 SQVTM and CDR2 ANQGSEA. The CDR3 has 19 residues.

The genes are TRBV9 and TRBJ2-5, with a weak D call TRBD1 (5 bases). The ends were cut back, 0 bases at V and 5 bases at J, with 11 bases in the middle. This CDR3 is built from 14 residues. Germline lookup yields CDR1 SGDLS and CDR2 YYNGEE. DNA for the CDR3: TGTGCCAGCAGCGTAGAGGGGAATAGGGAGACCCAGTACTTC. As protein: CASSVEGNRETQYF.

The V gene is TRBV6-6, the J gene TRBJ2-1; D is ambiguous. This CDR3 is 15 amino acids long. Trimming shortened V by 6 bases and J by 2 bases, and 14 bases separated the two germline ends. CDR1 is MNHNY and CDR2 is SVGAGI in the germline V gene (reference sequence). CDR3 residues: CASRTSDQPYNEQFF. The CDR3, as DNA: TGTGCCAGCAGGACAAGTGATCAGCCCTACAATGAGCAGTTCTTC.

The chain joins TRBV20-1 to TRBJ2-7, with 14 bases identical to TRBD2. The length of the CDR3 is 19 residues. CDR1 DFQATT and CDR2 SNEGSKA come from the germline V gene (reference sequence). The junction had 12 bases not matched to a gene; V was cut back by 2 bases and J by 0 bases. CDR3 region: CSARFRLAGGSLYSYEQYF. The CDR3 coding sequence is TGCAGTGCTAGATTCAGACTAGCGGGAGGGTCCCTCTACTCCTACGAGCAGTACTTC.

This chain links TRBV29-1 with TRBJ2-7; perhaps TRBD1 as D (5 bases). This CDR3 comprises 13 residues. V was clipped by 2 bases and J by 7 bases, with 15 bases between them. Germline V gives CDR1 SQVTM, CDR2 ANQGSEA. CDR3 sequence: CSVENREDNEQYF. The DNA for the CDR3 is TGCAGCGTTGAAAATCGAGAGGACAATGAGCAGTACTTC.

The chain couples TRBV20-1 to TRBJ1-5, with D unresolved. The CDR3 runs 13 residues. The ends were cut back, 5 bases at V and 0 bases at J, with 8 bases in the middle. The germline V gene has CDR1 DFQATT and CDR2 SNEGSKA (reference sequence). This CDR3 reads CSAWEGSNQPQHF. The CDR3 region has the DNA TGCAGTGCTTGGGAGGGTAGCAATCAGCCCCAGCATTTT.

The genes are TRBV10-3 and TRBJ2-7; perhaps D is TRBD1 or TRBD2 (5 bases each). This CDR3 comprises 13 residues. Looked up from germline, CDR1 is ENHRY and CDR2 is SYGVKD. The ends were cut back, 7 bases at V and 6 bases at J, with 16 bases in the middle. The CDR3 sequence is CAITRDGRREQYF. DNA of the CDR3: TGTGCCATCACTAGGGACGGACGGCGCGAGCAGTACTTC.

In its sample, this clonotype was seen a few times. The chain uses TRBV28 and TRBJ2-5, with a possible D match to TRBD1 (5 bases). V was pared by 2 bases and J by 1 base, with 8 bases between. The germline gives CDR1 MDHEN, CDR2 SYDVKM. This CDR3 has 14 residues. This CDR3 reads CASSLLTVQETQYF. The CDR3 DNA sequence: TGTGCCAGCAGTTTACTGACAGTCCAAGAGACCCAGTACTTC.

This rearrangement joins TRBV29-1 to TRBJ2-7; D unresolved. V was clipped by 4 bases and J by 3 bases, with 10 bases between them. CDR3 length equals 12 residues. The germline V gene has CDR1 SQVTM and CDR2 ANQGSEA. This CDR3 reads CSVVDRIYEQYF. The CDR3, as DNA: TGCAGCGTTGTAGATAGGATCTACGAGCAGTACTTC.

This chain links TRBV7-8 with TRBJ2-1; 9 bases are shared with TRBD2. This CDR3 is 17 amino acids long. Per germline, CDR1 SGHVS and CDR2 FQNEAQ. After removal of 5 bases from V and 4 bases from J, the junction contained 12 bases not matched to a gene. The CDR3 coding sequence is TGTGCCAGCAGCCCTTTAAGACTAGCGGAGACTTACAATGAGCAGTTCTTC. Translated, it gives CASSPLRLAETYNEQFF.

V usage is TRBV3-1 and J usage is TRBJ1-6, with unresolved D. V lost 4 bases and J lost 8, with 9 bases in between. This CDR3 region has 13 residues. The germline CDR1 and CDR2 sequences are LGHDT and YNNKEL (reference sequence). The CDR3 DNA reads TGTGCCAGCAGCCGAGGACCAGATTCACCCCTCCACTTT. It specifies CASSRGPDSPLHF. Drawing the rest from reference TRBV3-1 and TRBJ1-6, the complete variable domain is DTAVSQTPKYLVTQMGNDKSIKCEQNLGHDTMYWYKQDSKKFLKIMFSYNNKELIINETVPNRFSPKSPDKAHLNLHINSLELGDSAVYFCASSRGPDSPLHFGNGTRLTVT.